This TCR beta chain comes out of a study of STAT3 mutations in large granular lymphocyte leukemia. Broader study findings: TCR clonotype switching after therapy occurred in about 30% of the 18 patients. No sample exists from the first appearance of each clone. Some patients had persisting codominant clonotypes that could mask small clones. Suggested: STAT3 mutation was not the ancestral event for these clonal expansions. In T-cell large granular lymphocyte leukemia, about half of patients showed multiple immunodominant subclonotypes.

Profiled with immunoSEQ multiplex PCR; TCRdb holds only in-frame clones, not every one. This table has some 30,000 clones, around 80% appearing once. Concerning this clone: Its specificity is not known.

The origin of this receptor is a woman aged 45-65 years with T-cell large granular lymphocyte leukemia. Some clones in this sample may be carry-over from other donors' samples. Sequenced: peripheral blood mononuclear cells.

CDR3 protein: CASSPKREGRETQYF. The CDR3 bases are TGCGCCAGCAGCCCGAAGCGGGAGGGCCGCGAGACCCAGTACTTC. This chain uses TRBV5-1 with TRBJ2-5, with TRBD2 identical over 10 bases. CDR1 SGHRS and CDR2 YFSETQ come from the germline V gene. The length of the CDR3 is 15 residues. J lost 5 bases, V lost 4 bases, and 8 bases had no gene match.